This T cell receptor (beta chain) comes out of a study of Ad26.COV2.S vaccination and SARS-CoV-2 variants (dated by TCRdb to the early 2020s). About the full investigation: Donors in the vaccine arm were drawn from COV1001, a multicentre, randomized, double-blind, placebo-controlled phase I-IIa trial testing Ad26.COV2.S in healthy adults. Ad26.COV2.S was administered intramuscularly at 5 x 10^10 or 1 x 10^11 viral particles, either as a single shot or as two shots given 56 days apart. TCRbeta repertoire sequencing was used to assess the specificity and breadth of SARS-CoV-2-reactive T cell receptors after Ad26.COV2.S vaccination. A total of about 30 samples were included in the TCR-sequenced set, comprising some 20 Ad26.COV2.S vaccine recipients, 5 placebo recipients and 8 SARS-CoV-2 convalescent individuals. Trial participants were randomized into five groups of five: low-dose or high-dose Ad26.COV2.S given once or twice, or placebo on both occasions. Investigators did not know the trial group allocation while performing experiments and assessing outcomes. Paper-wide results and their limitations: It was noted by the authors that total T cell responses may have been underestimated by the TCR breadth and depth analyses. Comparing responses between vaccine doses or regimens was not something the study was powered to do. Substantial breadth of spike-specific CD8+ and CD4+ T cell responses was reported after vaccination. Comparable non-spike TCR breadth was observed between vaccine and placebo recipients, consistent with only spike being contained in the vaccine. Compared with placebo recipients, Ad26.COV2.S recipients showed higher spike-specific TCR breadth (P = 0.0014).

The immunoSEQ Assay was the method used to sequence TCRbeta CDR3 regions. After extraction, genomic DNA underwent amplification by bias-controlled multiplex PCR, followed by high-throughput sequencing. The paper's processing steps were these. To quantify the absolute abundance of every unique TCRbeta CDR3 region, sequences were collapsed and filtered. Usable DNA was measured by amplifying reference genes present in all nucleated cells, and TCRbeta template counts were normalized to that usable DNA to estimate T cell fraction. Repertoire TCRs were annotated as SARS-CoV-2-specific when V gene, CDR3 amino acid sequence and J gene were exactly matched to a known reactive TCR set. MIRA supplied the reference SARS-CoV-2 TCR set, which was filtered for enrichment in COVID-19-positive ImmuneCODE repertoires so that public or cross-reactive TCRs were removed. Based on the MIRA antigens, annotated TCRs were further analysed at the level of specific ORF or position within ORF. Breadth was defined as annotated unique rearrangements over total unique productive rearrangements; depth was the summed frequency of those rearrangements. Two-sided Wilcoxon rank-sum tests were used to compare TCR breadth between groups. The table comes from immuneACCESS by way of TCRdb, which keeps in-frame sequences with V and J called. Part of the clones is missing from these tables; in studies checked, under half for an unresolved V gene and the rest for unknown reasons. The DNA gave D and trimming, while V, J and clone size come from that table. The sample table holds 450,000 to 550,000 clones, of which nearly 90% were seen once. Under 2% of the sample is taken by the ten largest.

Ends trimmed: V by 2 bases, J by 6 bases; bases unmatched to a gene: 7. The germline V gene encodes CDR1 LGHNA and CDR2 YSLEER. The CDR3 measures 15 amino acids from cysteine to phenylalanine. The only DNA kept is the CDR3, 45 bases in frame from the first base. On this clone itself: This receptor's antigen is unknown. Per-nucleotide qualities are absent, and no much larger clonotype sits a single base away.

The treatment or condition label, read with the paper, signifies: roughly 19 received Ad26.COV2.S at low or high dose, single or two shots; roughly 5 received placebo; per-sample allocation not given. Repertoires of vaccine and placebo recipients were sequenced from samples collected on day 63 after the first injection. Between 29 July and 7 August 2020, Cohort 1b enrolled about 27 adults aged 18-55 years at one site in Boston, USA. Ad26.COV2.S was a replication-incompetent adenovirus type 26 vector that expressed a prefusion-stabilized SARS-CoV-2 spike protein derived from the original Wuhan strain.

The TCR was taken from a person between 18 and 65 years old who received the Ad26.COV2.S COVID-19 vaccine or a placebo. The sequences come from peripheral blood, collected in a trial of Ad26.COV2.S vaccine versus placebo. The chain is made from TRBV4-3 and TRBJ2-1, with 7 junctional bases fitting TRBD2. For the CDR3, the sequence is CASSQSDGGINEQFF. The DNA is as follows: TGCGCCAGCAGCCAATCGGACGGGGGGATCAATGAGCAGTTCTTC.